This T cell receptor beta chain came from a study of T-cell memory formation after mild COVID-19. V lost 0 bases and J 10 bases, leaving 15 bases between the germline ends. The CDR3 has 14 residues. Germline CDR1 is LGHNA and CDR2 is YNFKEQ. Study-wide points: The appearance of some responding clones in pre-infection memory suggested that cross-reactive memory joined.

This clonotype was counted a few times. Its cognate antigen is unknown. TCR alpha and TCR beta cDNA libraries with sample barcodes and UMIs came from 5'RACE using constant-segment primers. TCRdb ran MiXCR on the 5' RACE reads and lists one entry per CDR3 protein. This sample has 470,000 or so distinct CDR3 sequences; 20% occur once, and the top ten carry roughly 8.4%. V usage is TRBV4-2 and J usage is TRBJ1-1; TRBD1 is a possible D gene (5 bases). What was sequenced was PBMCs or a T cell subset sorted from them (not recorded which). This TCR came from an adult woman who had mild COVID-19 (a few samples of this study predate the infection). Cell type and time point are not known. For the CDR3, the DNA is TGTGCCAGCAGCCAAGACCGTAGCACAGGTCGAGCTTTCTTT. Protein product: CASSQDRSTGRAFF.